A single sample gave rise to the 28 T cell receptor beta chains below, sequenced in a study of cytomegalovirus exposure and HLA in healthy donors. Amplification used 60 Vbeta primers and 13 Jbeta primers. Sequenced by immunoSEQ multiplex PCR; TCRdb stores in-frame clones only, minus some. The sample has 150,000 or so clones; about four fifths are singletons. Material for sequencing was PBMCs. Every receptor here comes from a woman under 30 in good health and CMV-seropositive.

The rearrangement uses TRBV6-5 and TRBJ1-4, with a tentative D call TRBD1 (6 bases). V lost 6 bases, J lost 7 bases, and 15 bases lay in between. This CDR3 contains 14 residues. From germline, CDR1 is MNHEY and CDR2 SVGAGI. The CDR3 loop reads CASRQGQRGEKLFF. The CDR3 nucleotides read TGTGCCAGCAGGCAAGGACAGAGAGGTGAAAAACTGTTTTTT.

The gene calls are TRBV2 and TRBJ2-3, with 11 bases identical to TRBD2. The CDR3 runs 16 residues. V was pared by 9 bases and J by 1 base, with 9 bases of the junction left unmatched. From germline, CDR1 is SNHLY and CDR2 FYNNEI. CDR3 residues: CASVSGGAVGTDTQYF. The CDR3, as DNA: TGTGCCAGTGTTAGCGGGGGGGCCGTGGGCACAGATACGCAGTATTTT. The full variable domain, in which reference TRBV2 and TRBJ2-3 provide the parts outside the CDR3, is EPEVTQTPSHQVTQMGQEVILRCVPISNHLYFYWYRQILGQKVEFLVSFYNNEISEKSEIFDDQFSVERPDGSNFTLKIRSTKLEDSAMYFCASVSGGAVGTDTQYFGPGTRLTVL.

Details on this clone: The junction departs from the called germline gene at one end, perhaps through a read error. The chain couples TRBV7-9 to TRBJ2-7; a possible D gene is TRBD1 (6 bases). Germline V gene sequence: CDR1 SEHNR, CDR2 FQNEAQ (reference sequence). This CDR3 has 15 amino acids. The DNA for the CDR3 is TGTTCCAGCAGCTACTCAAACAGGGATTGGGGCGAGCAGTACTTC. It codes for CSSSYSNRDWGEQYF.

The chain employs TRBV14 and TRBJ1-4; D call uncertain. V dropped 1 base and J dropped 8 bases, with 11 bases sitting between them. Germline V gene lookup returns CDR1 SGHDN and CDR2 FVKESK. The CDR3 runs 14 residues. CDR3 nucleotide sequence: TGTGCCAGCAGCCAAGTGAGGTCGGGGGAAAAACTGTTTTTT. Translation: CASSQVRSGEKLFF.

In regard to this clone: The same CDR3 arises from other DNA sequences in this sample as well. V gene TRBV11-2 combines with J gene TRBJ2-7; D uncertain. The V and J ends lost 1 base and 4 bases respectively, with 5 bases between them. The CDR3 consists of 12 residues. The V gene's germline CDR1 is SGHAT and CDR2 FQNNGV. CDR3 protein: CASSLVGYEQYF. The CDR3 DNA reads TGTGCCAGCAGCTTAGTCGGGTACGAGCAGTACTTC.

This clone has just a few counts. J is TRBJ1-5 and V is TRBV15, with TRBD1 matching 7 bases. The V and J ends lost 2 bases and 3 bases, in that order; junction bases with no gene match: 16. This CDR3 has 19 amino acids. Per germline, CDR1 LNHNV and CDR2 YYDKDF (reference sequence). CDR3 sequence reads: CATSRFSLSGDRDNQPQHF. CDR3 nucleotides: TGTGCCACCAGCAGATTCTCCCTCTCGGGCGACAGGGACAATCAGCCCCAGCATTTT.

This rearrangement joins TRBV7-9 to TRBJ1-2; 7 positions match TRBD1. This CDR3 is built from 13 residues. V gave up 5 bases and J gave up 8 bases; unmatched junction bases: 8. Germline loops: CDR1 SEHNR, CDR2 FQNEAQ (reference sequence). CDR3 in DNA: TGTGCCAGCAGCCTTAGGACAGGAGAAGGCTACACCTTC. Its protein is CASSLRTGEGYTF.

The chain uses TRBV5-6 and TRBJ2-1, with D maybe TRBD2 (5 bases). V lost 3 bases, J lost 1 base, and 11 bases lay in between. The CDR3 sequence is 15 residues long. The germline gives CDR1 SGHDT, CDR2 YYEEEE. CDR3 bases: TGTGCCAGCAGCTATCACCCGGGGTCCTACAATGAGCAGTTCTTC. Translated, it gives CASSYHPGSYNEQFF.

CDR3 region: CASSLSSGDGPYNEQFF. DNA of the CDR3: TGTGCCAGCAGCTTGTCGTCCGGGGATGGGCCCTACAATGAGCAGTTCTTC. The V gene is TRBV5-6, the J gene TRBJ2-1; tentative D call: TRBD2 (5 bases). CDR1 is SGHDT, CDR2 YYEEEE, per germline. With 1 base removed from V and 2 bases from J, the gap between germline ends came to 16 bases. This CDR3 region has 17 residues.

The chain links TRBV5-1 to TRBJ1-6, with 7 bases identical to TRBD1. The length of the CDR3 is 14 residues. J gave up 10 bases and V 4 bases, and 8 bases lay outside the gene matches. Germline CDR1 is SGHRS and CDR2 is YFSETQ. Here the CDR3 reads CASSIGGWRSPLHF. The CDR3 DNA is TGCGCCAGCAGCATAGGGGGCTGGCGATCACCCCTCCACTTT. The whole variable domain, remainder taken from reference TRBV5-1 and TRBJ1-6, is KAGVTQTPRYLIKTRGQQVTLSCSPISGHRSVSWYQQTPGQGLQFLFEYFSETQRNKGNFPGRFSGRQFSNSRSEMNVSTLELGDSALYLCASSIGGWRSPLHFGNGTRLTVT.

V and J are TRBV6-6 and TRBJ1-1; D uncertain. Per the germline V gene, CDR1 is MNHNY and CDR2 is SVGAGI (reference sequence). The CDR3 contains 15 residues. Trimming removed 6 bases at V and 5 bases at J, with 19 bases between. CDR3 in amino acids: CASSPNGVQRTEAFF. Written as DNA, the CDR3 is TGTGCCAGCAGCCCGAACGGCGTTCAGCGTACTGAAGCTTTCTTT.

This chain uses TRBV4-3 with TRBJ2-3, with 10 bases matching TRBD2. The CDR3 is 19 residues long. J gave up 7 bases and V 4 bases, and 20 bases lay outside the gene matches. Per germline, CDR1 LGHNA and CDR2 YSLEER. The CDR3 here is CASSPDPGGQRGGRNTQYF. CDR3 coding DNA: TGCGCCAGCAGCCCCGACCCGGGGGGCCAGCGGGGGGGCAGGAATACGCAGTATTTT.

V usage is TRBV6-6 and J usage is TRBJ2-7; TRBD1 might be the D (6 bases). V gave up 6 bases and J gave up 1 base, with 16 bases separating them. CDR3 size: 15 residues. CDR1 and CDR2 from the germline V gene are MNHNY and SVGAGI (reference sequence). CDR3 bases: TGTGCCAGCAGCTCCGGACAGAGCCATTCCTACGAGCAGTACTTC. This gives the protein CASSSGQSHSYEQYF.

The chain links TRBV10-3 to TRBJ1-5, with 9 bases matching TRBD1. Germline CDR1 and CDR2: ENHRY and SYGVKD. With V trimmed by 6 bases and J by 4 bases, 4 bases remained unmatched. This CDR3 is built from 14 residues. The CDR3: CAISRDRGNQPQHF. The CDR3 coding sequence is TGTGCCATCAGCCGCGACAGGGGGAATCAGCCCCAGCATTTT.

The V and J genes are TRBV5-3 and TRBJ1-1; unclear D gene. TRBV5-3 falls under the ORF class, with uncertain function. The CDR3 totals 13 residues. The ends were cut back, 3 bases at V and 0 bases at J, with 6 bases in the middle. CDR3 protein: CARSSFMNTEAFF. In nucleotides, the CDR3 is TGTGCCAGAAGCTCCTTTATGAACACTGAAGCTTTCTTT.

V and J are TRBV4-2 and TRBJ2-3; weak D call: TRBD2 (8 bases). The germline CDR1 and CDR2 sequences are LGHNA and YNFKEQ. The length of the CDR3 is 17 residues. V shed 4 bases and J shed 0 bases, with 17 bases lying between them. CDR3 bases: TGTGCCAGCAGCCCGGGGGGGGACAGTTCTAGCACAGATACGCAGTATTTT. As protein: CASSPGGDSSSTDTQYF.

The chain has TRBV18 and TRBJ2-7, with TRBD2 as a possible D gene (5 bases). Trimming removed 3 bases at V and 4 bases at J, with 7 bases between. Germline CDR1 and CDR2: KGHSH and LQKENI. There are 12 residues in the CDR3. CDR3 region: CASSPGRYEQYF. The CDR3 DNA sequence: TGTGCCAGCTCACCTGGGAGATACGAGCAGTACTTC.

The chain has TRBV2 and TRBJ2-5; D may be TRBD1 (6 bases). V lost 1 base to trimming and J lost 5 bases, with 14 bases between them. This CDR3 has 15 residues. The germline gives CDR1 SNHLY, CDR2 FYNNEI. In DNA form, the CDR3 reads TGTGCCAGCAGTGAAGACGTCAGGGGCTTGGAGACCCAGTACTTC. This codes for CASSEDVRGLETQYF.

The J gene is TRBJ2-3, the V gene TRBV7-2; a weak D match, TRBD2 (5 bases). The CDR3 length is 14 residues. From germline, CDR1 is SGHTA and CDR2 FQGNSA. V was cut by 1 base and J by 3 bases, with 8 bases left in between. The CDR3 reads CASSLEAETDTQYF. CDR3 DNA sequence: TGTGCCAGCAGCTTAGAAGCGGAGACAGATACGCAGTATTTT.

The V and J genes are TRBV6-5 and TRBJ2-7; 10 positions match TRBD2. The V segment lost 6 bases and the J segment 7 bases; nucleotides outside the gene matches: 12. The CDR3 has 15 amino acids. Germline V lookup: CDR1 MNHEY, CDR2 SVGAGI. Here the CDR3 DNA reads TGTGCCAGCAGGTACACTAGCGGGGCAAAAAAGGAGCAGTACTTC. It specifies CASRYTSGAKKEQYF.

The rearrangement uses TRBV11-1 and TRBJ1-6; D perhaps matches TRBD1 (6 bases). Germline loops: CDR1 SGHAT, CDR2 FQDESV (reference sequence). This CDR3 has 15 amino acids. The V gene lost 7 bases and the J gene lost 10 bases, with 20 bases spanning the gap. This CDR3 is CASTPSMDSGSPLHF. Written as DNA, the CDR3 is TGTGCCAGCACGCCAAGCATGGACAGCGGCTCACCCCTCCACTTT.

The chain uses TRBV5-1 and TRBJ2-5, with a weak D call TRBD1 (6 bases). The CDR3 extends over 16 amino acids. Germline V CDR1 and CDR2: SGHRS, YFSETQ. Trimming took 0 bases from V and 1 from J, leaving 13 bases between them. The CDR3 sequence is CASSLVLAGAQETQYF. The CDR3 nucleotides are TGCGCCAGCAGCTTGGTTCTGGCAGGGGCCCAAGAGACCCAGTACTTC.

V usage is TRBV5-6 and J usage is TRBJ2-7, with 9 bases that match TRBD1. From germline, CDR1 is SGHDT and CDR2 YYEEEE. With 0 bases clipped from V and 5 bases from J, the junction kept 6 bases outside the gene matches. The CDR3 contains 15 residues. This CDR3 reads CASSLALGQGHEQYF. The DNA of the CDR3 is TGTGCCAGCAGCTTGGCGCTGGGACAGGGTCACGAGCAGTACTTC.

The V and J genes are TRBV2 and TRBJ2-5; possibly TRBD2 for D (7 bases). The CDR3 spans 13 residues. Germline V gene data show CDR1 as SNHLY and CDR2 as FYNNEI. The V and J ends lost 5 bases and 7 bases respectively, with 14 bases between them. The CDR3 reads CASSRGGQGTQYF. The DNA for the CDR3 is TGTGCCAGCAGTCGCGGGGGCCAGGGGACCCAGTACTTC.

The DNA of the CDR3 is TGTGCCAGCAGTTACTCGGCGGGGGGGGCCTACGAGCAGTACTTC. This sequence encodes CASSYSAGGAYEQYF. This chain links TRBV6-6 with TRBJ2-7; 9 bases are a match to TRBD2. Germline loops: CDR1 MNHNY, CDR2 SVGAGI (reference sequence). The CDR3 has 15 residues. V shed 0 bases and J 2 bases; nucleotides not matched to a gene: 2.

In nucleotides, the CDR3 is TGTGCCAGCAGGGTCACCGGGAACTATGGCTACACCTTC. As protein: CASRVTGNYGYTF. The V and J genes are TRBV6-1 and TRBJ1-2; D is ambiguous. V was shortened by 6 bases and J by 2 bases, with 10 bases between the two germline ends. Germline V gene data show CDR1 as MNHNS and CDR2 as SASEGT. This CDR3 region has 13 residues.

This clone has only a few counts. The chain carries TRBV5-4 and TRBJ2-2; 7 bases align to TRBD2. Germline CDR1 SGHNT, CDR2 YYREEE (reference sequence). The ends lost 0 bases at V and 5 bases at J; junction bases unmatched: 4. The CDR3 loop spans 15 amino acids. The CDR3 nucleotides are TGTGCCAGCAGCTTGGAACTAGCGAGGACCGGGGAGCTGTTTTTT. Translation gives CASSLELARTGELFF.

The V call is TRBV11-2, the J call TRBJ1-6; tentative D call: TRBD1 (5 bases). From germline, CDR1 is SGHAT and CDR2 FQNNGV. The CDR3 spans 14 residues. Between the trimmed V and J ends, which lost 5 bases and 9 bases, there was a span of 14 bases. CDR3 sequence: CASSPGREASPLHF. CDR3 nucleotide sequence: TGTGCCAGCAGCCCAGGGAGGGAGGCTTCACCCCTCCACTTT. The full variable domain, in which reference TRBV11-2 and TRBJ1-6 provide the parts outside the CDR3, is EAGVAQSPRYKIIEKRQSVAFWCNPISGHATLYWYQQILGQGPKLLIQFQNNGVVDDSQLPKDRFSAERLKGVDSTLKIQPAKLEDSAVYLCASSPGREASPLHFGNGTRLTVT.